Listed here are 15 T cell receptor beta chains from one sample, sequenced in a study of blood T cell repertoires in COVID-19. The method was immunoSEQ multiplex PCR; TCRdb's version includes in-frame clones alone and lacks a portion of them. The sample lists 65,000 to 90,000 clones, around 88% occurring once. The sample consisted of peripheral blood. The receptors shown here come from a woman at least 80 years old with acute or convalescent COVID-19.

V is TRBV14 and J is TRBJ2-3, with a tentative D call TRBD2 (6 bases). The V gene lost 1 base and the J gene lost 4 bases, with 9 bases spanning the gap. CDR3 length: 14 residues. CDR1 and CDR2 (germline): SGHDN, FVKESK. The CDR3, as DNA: TGTGCCAGCAGCCAAGTGGGCGGGGCAGATACGCAGTATTTT. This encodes CASSQVGGADTQYF.

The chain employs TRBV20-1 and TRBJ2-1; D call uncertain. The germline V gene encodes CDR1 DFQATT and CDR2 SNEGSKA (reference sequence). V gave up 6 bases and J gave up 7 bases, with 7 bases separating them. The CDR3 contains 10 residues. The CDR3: CSAYSNEQFF. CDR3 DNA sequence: TGCAGTGCCTATAGTAATGAGCAGTTCTTC.

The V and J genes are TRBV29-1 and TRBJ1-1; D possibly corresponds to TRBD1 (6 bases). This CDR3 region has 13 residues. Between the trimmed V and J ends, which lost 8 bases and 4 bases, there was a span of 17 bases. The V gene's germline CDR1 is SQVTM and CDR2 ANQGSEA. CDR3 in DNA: TGCAGCATCAGGCAACAGGGCGGCACTGAAGCTTTCTTT. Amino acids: CSIRQQGGTEAFF.

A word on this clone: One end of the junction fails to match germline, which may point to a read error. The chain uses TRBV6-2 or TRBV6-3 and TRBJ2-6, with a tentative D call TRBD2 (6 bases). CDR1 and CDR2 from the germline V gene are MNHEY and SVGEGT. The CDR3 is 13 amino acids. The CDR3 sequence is CASSFAGGNVLTF. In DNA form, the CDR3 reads TGTGCCAGCAGTTTCGCCGGGGGCAACGTCCTGACTTTC.

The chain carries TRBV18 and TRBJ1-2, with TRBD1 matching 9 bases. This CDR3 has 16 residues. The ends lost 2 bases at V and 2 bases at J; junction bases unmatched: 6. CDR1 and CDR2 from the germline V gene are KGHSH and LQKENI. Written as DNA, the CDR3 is TGTGCCAGCTCACCAAACATGGACAGGGGAAACTATGGCTACACCTTC. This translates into CASSPNMDRGNYGYTF.

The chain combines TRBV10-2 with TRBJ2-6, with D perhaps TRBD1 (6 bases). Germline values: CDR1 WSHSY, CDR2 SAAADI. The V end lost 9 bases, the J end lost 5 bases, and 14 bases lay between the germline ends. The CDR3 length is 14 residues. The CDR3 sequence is CASRDIRRANVLTF. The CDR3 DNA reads TGCGCCAGTAGGGACATCCGGAGGGCCAACGTCCTGACTTTC.

CDR3 sequence reads: CASRHPDREIFEAFF. In DNA, the CDR3 is TGTGCCAGCAGACACCCGGACAGGGAGATTTTTGAAGCTTTCTTT. The rearrangement links TRBV7-2 to TRBJ1-1; 8 bases match TRBD1. The germline gives CDR1 SGHTA, CDR2 FQGNSA. CDR3 length: 15 amino acids. V was pared by 6 bases and J by 7 bases, with 13 bases of the junction left unmatched.

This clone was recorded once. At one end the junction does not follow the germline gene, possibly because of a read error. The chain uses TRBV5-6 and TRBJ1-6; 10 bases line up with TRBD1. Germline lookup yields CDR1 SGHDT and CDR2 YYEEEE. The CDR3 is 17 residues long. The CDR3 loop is CAGSFRTGGGVDSPLHF. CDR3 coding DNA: TGTGCCGGCAGCTTTAGGACAGGGGGTGGAGTAGATTCACCCCTCCACTTT.

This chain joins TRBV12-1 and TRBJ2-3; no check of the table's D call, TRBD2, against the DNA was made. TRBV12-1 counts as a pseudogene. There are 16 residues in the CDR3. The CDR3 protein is CASSTGLAGPLNTQYF. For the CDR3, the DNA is TGTGCCAGCAGCACGGGACTAGCGGGACCTCTCAATACGCAGTATTTT.

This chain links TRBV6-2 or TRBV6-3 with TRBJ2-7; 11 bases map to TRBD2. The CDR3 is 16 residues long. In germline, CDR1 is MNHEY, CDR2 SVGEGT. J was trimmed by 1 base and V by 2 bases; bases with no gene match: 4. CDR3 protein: CASSYTSGGASYEQYF. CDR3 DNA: TGTGCCAGCAGTTACACTAGCGGGGGCGCATCCTACGAGCAGTACTTC.

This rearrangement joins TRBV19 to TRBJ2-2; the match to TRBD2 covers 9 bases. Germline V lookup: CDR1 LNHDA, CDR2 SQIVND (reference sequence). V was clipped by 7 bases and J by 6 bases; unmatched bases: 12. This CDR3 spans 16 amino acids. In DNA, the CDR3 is TGTGCCAGTACCCGACATGGCGGGGGGGCTCCCGGGGAGCTGTTTTTT. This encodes CASTRHGGGAPGELFF.

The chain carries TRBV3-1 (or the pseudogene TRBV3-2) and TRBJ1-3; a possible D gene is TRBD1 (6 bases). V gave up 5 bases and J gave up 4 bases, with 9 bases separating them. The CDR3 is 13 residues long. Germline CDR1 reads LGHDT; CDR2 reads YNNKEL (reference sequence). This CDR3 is CASSSTGGNTIYF. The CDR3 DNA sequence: TGTGCCAGCAGCTCCACAGGGGGAAACACCATATATTTT.

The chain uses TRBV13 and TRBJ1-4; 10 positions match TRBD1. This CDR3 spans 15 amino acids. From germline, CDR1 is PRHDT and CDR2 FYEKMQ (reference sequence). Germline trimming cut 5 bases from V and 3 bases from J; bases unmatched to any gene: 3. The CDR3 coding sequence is TGTGCCAGCAGCCGCGGACAGGGGGCTAATGAAAAACTGTTTTTT. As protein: CASSRGQGANEKLFF.

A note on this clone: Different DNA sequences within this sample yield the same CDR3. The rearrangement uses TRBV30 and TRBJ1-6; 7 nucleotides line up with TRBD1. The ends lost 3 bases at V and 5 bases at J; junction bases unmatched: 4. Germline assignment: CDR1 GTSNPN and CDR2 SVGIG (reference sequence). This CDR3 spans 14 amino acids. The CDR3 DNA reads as TGTGCCTGGAGGCGACAGGGTGATAATTCACCCCTCCACTTT. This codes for CAWRRQGDNSPLHF.

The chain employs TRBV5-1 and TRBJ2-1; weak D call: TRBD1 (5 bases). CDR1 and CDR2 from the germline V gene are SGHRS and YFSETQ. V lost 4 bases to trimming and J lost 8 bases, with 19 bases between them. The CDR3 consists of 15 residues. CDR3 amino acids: CASSPRQRAWDEQFF. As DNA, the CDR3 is TGCGCCAGCAGCCCCAGACAGAGAGCCTGGGATGAGCAGTTCTTC. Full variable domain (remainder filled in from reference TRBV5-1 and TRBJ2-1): KAGVTQTPRYLIKTRGQQVTLSCSPISGHRSVSWYQQTPGQGLQFLFEYFSETQRNKGNFPGRFSGRQFSNSRSEMNVSTLELGDSALYLCASSPRQRAWDEQFFGPGTRLTVL.